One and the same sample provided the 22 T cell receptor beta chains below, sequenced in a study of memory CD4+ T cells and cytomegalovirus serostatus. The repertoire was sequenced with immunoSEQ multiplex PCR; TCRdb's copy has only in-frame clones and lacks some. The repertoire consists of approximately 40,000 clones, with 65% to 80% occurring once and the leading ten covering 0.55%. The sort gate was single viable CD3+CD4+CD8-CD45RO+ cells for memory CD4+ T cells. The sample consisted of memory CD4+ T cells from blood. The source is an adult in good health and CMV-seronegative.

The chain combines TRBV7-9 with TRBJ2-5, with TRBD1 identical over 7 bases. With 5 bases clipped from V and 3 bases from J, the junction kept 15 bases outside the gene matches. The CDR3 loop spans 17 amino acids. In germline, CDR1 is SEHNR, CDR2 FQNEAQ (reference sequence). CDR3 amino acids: CASSVGAPAGGKETQYF. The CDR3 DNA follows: TGTGCCAGCAGCGTAGGCGCACCCGCAGGGGGAAAAGAGACCCAGTACTTC.

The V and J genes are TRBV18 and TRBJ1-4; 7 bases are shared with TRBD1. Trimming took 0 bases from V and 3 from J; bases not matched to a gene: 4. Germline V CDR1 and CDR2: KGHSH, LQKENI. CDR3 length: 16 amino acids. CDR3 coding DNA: TGTGCCAGCTCACCACCGAACCAGGGGGCTAATGAAAAACTGTTTTTT. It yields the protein CASSPPNQGANEKLFF. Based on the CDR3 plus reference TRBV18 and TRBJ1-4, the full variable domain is NAGVMQNPRHLVRRRGQEARLRCSPMKGHSHVYWYRQLPEEGLKFMVYLQKENIIDESGMPKERFSAEFPKEGPSILRIQQVVRGDSAAYFCASSPPNQGANEKLFFGSGTQLSVL.

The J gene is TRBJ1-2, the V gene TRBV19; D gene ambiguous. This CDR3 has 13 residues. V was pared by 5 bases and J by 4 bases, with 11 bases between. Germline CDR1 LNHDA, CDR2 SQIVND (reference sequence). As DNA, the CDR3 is TGTGCCAGTAGTGAGTGGGCGGGCTATGGCTACACCTTC. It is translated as CASSEWAGYGYTF. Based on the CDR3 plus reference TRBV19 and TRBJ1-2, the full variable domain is DGGITQSPKYLFRKEGQNVTLSCEQNLNHDAMYWYRQDPGQGLRLIYYSQIVNDFQKGDIAEGYSVSREKKESFPLTVTSAQKNPTAFYLCASSEWAGYGYTFGSGTRLTVV.

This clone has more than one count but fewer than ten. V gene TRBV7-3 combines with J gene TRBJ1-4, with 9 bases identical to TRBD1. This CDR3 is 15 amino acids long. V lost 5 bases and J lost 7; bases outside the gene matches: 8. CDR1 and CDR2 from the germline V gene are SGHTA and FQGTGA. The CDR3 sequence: CASSLTGGRGEKLFF. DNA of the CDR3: TGTGCCAGCAGCCTTACAGGGGGCCGAGGTGAAAAACTGTTTTTT.

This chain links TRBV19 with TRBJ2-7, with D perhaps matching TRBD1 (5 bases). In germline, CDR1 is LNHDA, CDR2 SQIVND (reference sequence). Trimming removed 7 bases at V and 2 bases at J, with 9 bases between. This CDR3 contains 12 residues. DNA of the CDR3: TGTGCCAGTAAAGGGGAAACCTACGAGCAGTACTTC. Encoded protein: CASKGETYEQYF.

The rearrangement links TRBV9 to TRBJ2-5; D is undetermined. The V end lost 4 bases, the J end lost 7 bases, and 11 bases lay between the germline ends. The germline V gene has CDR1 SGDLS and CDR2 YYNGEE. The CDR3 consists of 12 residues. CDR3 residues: CASSPWKGTQYF. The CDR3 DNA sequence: TGTGCCAGCAGCCCCTGGAAAGGGACCCAGTACTTC.

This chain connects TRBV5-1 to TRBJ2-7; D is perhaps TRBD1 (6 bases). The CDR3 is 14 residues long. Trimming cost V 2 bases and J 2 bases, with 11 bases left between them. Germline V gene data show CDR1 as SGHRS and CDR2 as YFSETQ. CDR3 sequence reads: CASSFGGPAYEQYF. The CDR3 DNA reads TGCGCCAGCAGCTTTGGGGGCCCTGCCTACGAGCAGTACTTC. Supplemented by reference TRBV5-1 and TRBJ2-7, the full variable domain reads KAGVTQTPRYLIKTRGQQVTLSCSPISGHRSVSWYQQTPGQGLQFLFEYFSETQRNKGNFPGRFSGRQFSNSRSEMNVSTLELGDSALYLCASSFGGPAYEQYFGPGTRLTVT.

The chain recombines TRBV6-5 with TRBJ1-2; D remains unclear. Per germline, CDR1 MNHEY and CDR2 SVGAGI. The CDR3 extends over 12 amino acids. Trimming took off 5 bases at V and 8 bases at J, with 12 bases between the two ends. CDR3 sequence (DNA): TGTGCCAGCAGTACCGGTAACGGCGGCTACACCTTC. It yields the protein CASSTGNGGYTF.

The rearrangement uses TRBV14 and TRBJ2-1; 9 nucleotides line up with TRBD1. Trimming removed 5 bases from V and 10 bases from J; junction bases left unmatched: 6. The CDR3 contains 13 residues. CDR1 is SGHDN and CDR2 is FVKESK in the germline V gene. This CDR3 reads CASSRTGGWEQFF. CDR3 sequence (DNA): TGTGCCAGCAGCAGAACAGGGGGCTGGGAGCAGTTCTTC. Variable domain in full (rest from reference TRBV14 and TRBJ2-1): EAGVTQFPSHSVIEKGQTVTLRCDPISGHDNLYWYRRVMGKEIKFLLHFVKESKQDESGMPNNRFLAERTGGTYSTLKVQPAELEDSGVYFCASSRTGGWEQFFGPGTRLTVL.

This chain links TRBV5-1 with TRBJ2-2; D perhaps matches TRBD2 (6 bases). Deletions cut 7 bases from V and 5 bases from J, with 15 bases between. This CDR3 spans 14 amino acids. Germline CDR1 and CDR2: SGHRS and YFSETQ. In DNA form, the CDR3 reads TGCGCCAGCGCGCCTAGCGTGATTACCGGGGAGCTGTTTTTT. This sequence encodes CASAPSVITGELFF.

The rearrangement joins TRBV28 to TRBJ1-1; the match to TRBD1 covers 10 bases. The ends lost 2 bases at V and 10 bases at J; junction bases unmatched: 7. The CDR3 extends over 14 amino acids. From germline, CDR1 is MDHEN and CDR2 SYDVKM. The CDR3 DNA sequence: TGTGCCAGCAGTTTAATGGACAGGGGGTTGGGAGCTTTCTTT. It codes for CASSLMDRGLGAFF.

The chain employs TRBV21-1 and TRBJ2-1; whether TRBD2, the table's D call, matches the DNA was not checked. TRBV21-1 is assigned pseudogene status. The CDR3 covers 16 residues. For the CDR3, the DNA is TGTGCCAGCAGCAAATTCGTTAGCGGGGGATACAATGAGCAGTTCTTC. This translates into CASSKFVSGGYNEQFF.

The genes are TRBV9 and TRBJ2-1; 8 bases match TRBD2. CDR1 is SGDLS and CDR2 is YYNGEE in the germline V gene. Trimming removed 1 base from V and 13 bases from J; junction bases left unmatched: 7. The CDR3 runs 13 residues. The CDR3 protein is CASSVLAGGHQFF. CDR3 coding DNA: TGTGCCAGCAGCGTACTCGCGGGGGGCCACCAGTTCTTC.

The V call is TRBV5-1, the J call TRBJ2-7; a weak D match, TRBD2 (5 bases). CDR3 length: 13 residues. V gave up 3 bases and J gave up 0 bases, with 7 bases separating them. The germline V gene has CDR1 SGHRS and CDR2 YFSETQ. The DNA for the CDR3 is TGCGCCAGCAGCTCCGGGGTCTCCTACGAGCAGTACTTC. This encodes CASSSGVSYEQYF.

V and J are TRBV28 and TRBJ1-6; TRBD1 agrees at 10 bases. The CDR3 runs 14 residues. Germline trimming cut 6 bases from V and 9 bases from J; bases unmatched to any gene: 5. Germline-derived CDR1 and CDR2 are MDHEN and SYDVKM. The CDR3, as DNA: TGTGCCAGCAGCCAGGGACAGGGGTTTTCACCCCTCCACTTT. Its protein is CASSQGQGFSPLHF.

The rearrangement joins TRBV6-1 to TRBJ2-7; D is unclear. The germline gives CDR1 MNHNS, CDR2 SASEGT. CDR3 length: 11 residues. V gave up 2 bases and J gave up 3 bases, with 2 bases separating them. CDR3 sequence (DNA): TGTGCCAGCAGTGAAAGCTACGAGCAGTACTTC. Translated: CASSESYEQYF.

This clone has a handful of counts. The CDR3 spells CASSLSGGRETQYF. CDR3 nucleotides: TGTGCCAGCAGCCTTAGCGGGGGAAGGGAGACCCAGTACTTC. V gene TRBV11-2 combines with J gene TRBJ2-5; 9 bases fit TRBD2. This CDR3 spans 14 amino acids. Germline CDR1 SGHAT, CDR2 FQNNGV. The V segment lost 5 bases and the J segment 5 bases; nucleotides outside the gene matches: 6.

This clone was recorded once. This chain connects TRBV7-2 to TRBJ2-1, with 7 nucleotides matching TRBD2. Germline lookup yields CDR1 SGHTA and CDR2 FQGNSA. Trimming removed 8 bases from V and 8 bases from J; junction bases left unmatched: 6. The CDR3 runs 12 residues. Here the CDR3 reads CASRRAGDEQFF. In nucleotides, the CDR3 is TGTGCCAGCCGCCGGGCGGGGGATGAGCAGTTCTTC.

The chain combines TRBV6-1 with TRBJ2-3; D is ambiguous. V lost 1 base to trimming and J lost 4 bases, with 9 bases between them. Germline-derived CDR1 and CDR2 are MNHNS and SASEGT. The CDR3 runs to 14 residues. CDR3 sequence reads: CASSEVRLADTQYF. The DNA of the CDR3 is TGTGCCAGCAGTGAAGTTAGGCTCGCAGATACGCAGTATTTT.

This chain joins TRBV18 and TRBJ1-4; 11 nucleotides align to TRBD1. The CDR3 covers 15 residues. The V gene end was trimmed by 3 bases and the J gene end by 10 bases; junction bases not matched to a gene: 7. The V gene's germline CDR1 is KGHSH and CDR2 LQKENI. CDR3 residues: CASSPRTGGDVKLFF. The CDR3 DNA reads TGTGCCAGCTCACCCCGGACAGGGGGCGATGTAAAACTGTTTTTT.

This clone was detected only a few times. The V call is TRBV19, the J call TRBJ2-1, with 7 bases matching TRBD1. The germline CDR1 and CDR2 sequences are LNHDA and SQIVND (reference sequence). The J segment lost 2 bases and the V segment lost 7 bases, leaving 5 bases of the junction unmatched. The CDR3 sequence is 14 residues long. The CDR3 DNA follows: TGTGCCAGTACACAGGGGCGAACCTACAATGAGCAGTTCTTC. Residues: CASTQGRTYNEQFF.

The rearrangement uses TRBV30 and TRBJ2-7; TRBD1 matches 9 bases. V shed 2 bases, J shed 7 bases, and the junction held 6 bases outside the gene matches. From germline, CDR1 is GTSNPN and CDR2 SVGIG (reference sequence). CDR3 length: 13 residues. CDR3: CAWSRDRAGEQYF. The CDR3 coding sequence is TGTGCCTGGAGTCGGGACAGGGCAGGGGAGCAGTACTTC.